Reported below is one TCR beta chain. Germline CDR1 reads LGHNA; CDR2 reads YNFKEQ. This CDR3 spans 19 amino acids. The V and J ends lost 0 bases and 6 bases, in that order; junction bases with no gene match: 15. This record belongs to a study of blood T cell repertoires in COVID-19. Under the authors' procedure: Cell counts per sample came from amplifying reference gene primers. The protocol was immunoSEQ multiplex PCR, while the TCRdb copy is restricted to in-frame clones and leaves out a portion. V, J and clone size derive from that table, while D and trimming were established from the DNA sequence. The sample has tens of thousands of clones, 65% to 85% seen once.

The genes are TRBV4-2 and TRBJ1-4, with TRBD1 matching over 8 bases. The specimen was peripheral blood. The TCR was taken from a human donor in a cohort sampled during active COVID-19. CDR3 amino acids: CASSQDRQGASSRHEKLFF. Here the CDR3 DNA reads TGTGCCAGCAGCCAAGATCGGCAGGGGGCAAGCTCACGGCATGAAAAACTGTTTTTT.